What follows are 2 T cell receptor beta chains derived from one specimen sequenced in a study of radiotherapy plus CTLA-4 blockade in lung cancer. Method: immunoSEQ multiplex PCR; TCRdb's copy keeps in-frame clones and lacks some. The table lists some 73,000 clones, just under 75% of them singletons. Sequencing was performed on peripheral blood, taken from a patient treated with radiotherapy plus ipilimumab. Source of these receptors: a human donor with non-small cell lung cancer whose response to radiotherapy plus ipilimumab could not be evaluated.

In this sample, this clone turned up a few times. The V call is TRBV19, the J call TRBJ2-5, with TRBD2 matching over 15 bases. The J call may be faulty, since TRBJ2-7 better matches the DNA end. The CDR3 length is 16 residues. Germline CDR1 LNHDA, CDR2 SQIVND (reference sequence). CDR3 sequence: CASSRGLAGGVYEQYF. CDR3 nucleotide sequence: TGTGCCAGTAGTCGAGGACTAGCGGGAGGGGTCTACGAGCAGTACTTC.

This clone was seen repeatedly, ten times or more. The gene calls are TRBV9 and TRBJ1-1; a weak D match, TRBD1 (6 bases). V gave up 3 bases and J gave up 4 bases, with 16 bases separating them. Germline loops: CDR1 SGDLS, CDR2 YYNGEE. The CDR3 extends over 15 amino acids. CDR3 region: CASSAGVGGTTEAFF. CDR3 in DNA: TGTGCCAGCAGCGCCGGGGTAGGGGGAACCACTGAAGCTTTCTTT.